The 17 T cell receptor beta chains below come from one sample, sequenced in a study of cytotoxic CD8 clonotypes in ibrutinib-treated CLL. Measured with immunoSEQ multiplex PCR; TCRdb has only the in-frame clones, and not every one. The repertoire holds some 140,000 clones, about 79% seen once, with over 10% in the top ten. Sequenced material: PBMCs, taken after 12 months of ibrutinib treatment. These receptors came from a human donor with chronic lymphocytic leukemia.

This chain links TRBV6-5 with TRBJ1-2; D remains ambiguous. CDR3 length: 13 residues. V was pared by 0 bases and J by 3 bases, with 5 bases between. CDR1 and CDR2 (germline): MNHEY, SVGAGI. CDR3 coding DNA: TGTGCCAGCAGTTACTCGGCAGACTATGGCTACACCTTC. Encoded protein: CASSYSADYGYTF.

The genes are TRBV12-1 and TRBJ1-2; the D call TRBD1 from the table was never checked on the DNA. TRBV12-1 is listed as a pseudogene. This CDR3 is built from 21 residues. CDR3 DNA sequence: TGTGCCAGCAGCTTGATAACACAGTATGCCCACGACAGGGTACGGAGGTATGGCTACACCTTC. Protein: CASSLITQYAHDRVRRYGYTF.

The chain links TRBV5-1 to TRBJ1-1; no clear D gene. The V and J ends lost 0 bases and 4 bases respectively, with 7 bases between them. CDR3 size: 13 residues. Germline CDR1 is SGHRS and CDR2 is YFSETQ. This CDR3 is CASSLAFSTEAFF. The CDR3 DNA sequence: TGCGCCAGCAGCTTGGCCTTTAGCACTGAAGCTTTCTTT.

The chain joins TRBV18 to TRBJ1-2; no definite D call. V lost 2 bases and J lost 4, with 8 bases in between. This CDR3 has 13 amino acids. Germline CDR1 and CDR2: KGHSH and LQKENI. The CDR3 DNA is TGTGCCAGCTCACCAGCGGCCCTCTATGGCTACACCTTC. Its translation is CASSPAALYGYTF.

This chain links TRBV9 with TRBJ2-1; perhaps TRBD2 as D (5 bases). Germline lookup yields CDR1 SGDLS and CDR2 YYNGEE. The germline V and J ends were trimmed by 2 bases and 7 bases, with 7 bases remaining between them. The CDR3 consists of 12 residues. The DNA for the CDR3 is TGTGCCAGCAGCGTTAGCGTAAATGAGCAGTTCTTC. This translates into CASSVSVNEQFF. Complete variable domain (other parts from reference TRBV9 and TRBJ2-1): DSGVTQTPKHLITATGQRVTLRCSPRSGDLSVYWYQQSLDQGLQFLIQYYNGEERAKGNILERFSAQQFPDLHSELNLSSLELGDSALYFCASSVSVNEQFFGPGTRLTVL.

V and J are TRBV5-1 and TRBJ2-5, with TRBD1 matching 10 bases. The CDR3 has 16 residues. The germline V gene encodes CDR1 SGHRS and CDR2 YFSETQ. Trimming cost V 0 bases and J 3 bases; bases outside gene matches: 5. Here the CDR3 reads CASSLAGTGVEETQYF. DNA for the CDR3: TGCGCCAGCAGCTTGGCCGGGACAGGGGTTGAAGAGACCCAGTACTTC.

V usage is TRBV10-3 and J usage is TRBJ1-5, with 8 bases that match TRBD1. Germline values: CDR1 ENHRY, CDR2 SYGVKD. This CDR3 has 13 amino acids. Trimming removed 11 bases from V and 2 bases from J; junction bases left unmatched: 5. In DNA form, the CDR3 reads TGTGCCGCACAGGGGGGAGGCAATCAGCCCCAGCATTTT. It translates to CAAQGGGNQPQHF.

This clone was seen only once. CDR3 in amino acids: CASSLNHGDTQYF. DNA for the CDR3: TGTGCCAGCAGTCTAAATCATGGGGATACGCAGTATTTT. The chain joins TRBV6-4 to TRBJ2-3; no clear D. Germline CDR1 and CDR2: MRHNA and SNTAGT. Trimming left V 5 bases short and J 6 bases short, with 12 bases between. This CDR3 contains 13 residues.

With respect to this clone: One end of the junction is discordant with germline, which a read error may explain. This chain uses TRBV7-9 with TRBJ1-1; TRBD1 might be the D (6 bases). CDR1 and CDR2 (germline): SEHNR, FQNEAQ (reference sequence). This CDR3 contains 12 residues. CDR3 sequence reads: CASSLDRAEAFF. As DNA, the CDR3 is TGTGCCAGCAGCTTAGACAGGGCTGAGGCTTTCTTT.

This chain uses TRBV30 with TRBJ1-5; D uncertain. CDR3 size: 14 residues. Germline V gene sequence: CDR1 GTSNPN, CDR2 SVGIG (reference sequence). Trimming took off 3 bases at V and 7 bases at J, with 16 bases between the two ends. The CDR3 region has the DNA TGTGCCTGGAGCGCTTCTACATTAGGACAGCCCCAGCATTTT. This gives the protein CAWSASTLGQPQHF. Full variable domain (outside the CDR3, taken from reference TRBV30 and TRBJ1-5): SQTIHQWPATLVQPVGSPLSLECTVEGTSNPNLYWYRQAAGRGLQLLFYSVGIGQISSEVPQNLSASRPQDRQFILSSKKLLLSDSGFYLCAWSASTLGQPQHFGDGTRLSIL.

This clone was counted between two and nine times. The chain uses TRBV7-9 and TRBJ2-6, with D tentatively TRBD2 (5 bases). Germline CDR1 reads SEHNR; CDR2 reads FQNEAQ (reference sequence). With 4 bases removed from V and 0 bases from J, the gap between germline ends came to 16 bases. The CDR3 totals 18 residues. The CDR3 DNA reads TGTGCCAGCAGCTATCCACGGCGAGGAGGCTCTGGGGCCAACGTCCTGACTTTC. Translation gives CASSYPRRGGSGANVLTF.

In its sample, this clone was seen a few times. The gene calls are TRBV4-2 and TRBJ1-2; TRBD1 matches 8 bases. CDR1 and CDR2 (germline): LGHNA, YNFKEQ. The CDR3 length is 15 residues. After removal of 1 base from V and 4 bases from J, the junction contained 5 bases not matched to a gene. This CDR3 reads CASSQAGTGGYGYTF. The CDR3 DNA reads TGTGCCAGCAGCCAAGCCGGGACAGGAGGCTATGGCTACACCTTC.

In nucleotides, the CDR3 is TGTGCCAGCAGCTTAGCCGGGTCCCCTAATGGCTACACCTTC. Translation: CASSLAGSPNGYTF. The chain joins TRBV7-2 to TRBJ1-2; D call uncertain. V gave up 0 bases and J gave up 6 bases, with 11 bases separating them. Looked up from germline, CDR1 is SGHTA and CDR2 is FQGNSA. The length of the CDR3 is 14 residues. The full variable domain, rest sourced from reference TRBV7-2 and TRBJ1-2, is GAGVSQSPSNKVTEKGKDVELRCDPISGHTALYWYRQSLGQGLEFLIYFQGNSAPDKSGLPSDRFSAERTGGSVSTLTIQRTQQEDSAVYLCASSLAGSPNGYTFGSGTRLTVV.

The rearrangement uses TRBV5-1 and TRBJ2-1; 14 nucleotides line up with TRBD2. J lost 9 bases, V lost 4 bases, and 9 bases had no gene match. Germline lookup yields CDR1 SGHRS and CDR2 YFSETQ. The CDR3 has 16 residues. The CDR3: CASSKRTSGRSIEQFF. CDR3 DNA sequence: TGCGCCAGCAGCAAACGGACTAGCGGGAGGTCCATTGAGCAGTTCTTC.

The J gene is TRBJ2-7, the V gene TRBV18; the match to TRBD2 covers 8 bases. The CDR3 loop spans 15 amino acids. The V and J ends lost 4 bases and 1 base, in that order; junction bases with no gene match: 6. The germline V gene encodes CDR1 KGHSH and CDR2 LQKENI. CDR3 region: CASSRYGLASYEQYF. The DNA of the CDR3 is TGTGCCAGCTCACGGTACGGACTAGCTTCCTACGAGCAGTACTTC. The whole variable domain, filled in from reference TRBV18 and TRBJ2-7, reads NAGVMQNPRHLVRRRGQEARLRCSPMKGHSHVYWYRQLPEEGLKFMVYLQKENIIDESGMPKERFSAEFPKEGPSILRIQQVVRGDSAAYFCASSRYGLASYEQYFGPGTRLTVT.

CDR3: CASSQDWRGAGSSLNTEAFF. CDR3 DNA: TGCGCCAGCAGCCAAGATTGGCGGGGGGCAGGCAGCTCGCTGAACACTGAAGCTTTCTTT. The chain combines TRBV4-3 with TRBJ1-1, with D possibly matching TRBD1 (6 bases). The ends were cut back, 0 bases at V and 0 bases at J, with 23 bases in the middle. There are 20 residues in the CDR3. Germline CDR1 and CDR2: LGHNA and YSLEER.

This chain joins TRBV7-2 and TRBJ2-7; weak D call: TRBD1 (8 bases). Germline V gene sequence: CDR1 SGHTA, CDR2 FQGNSA. V was trimmed by 6 bases and J by 4 bases, leaving 22 bases between them. CDR3 size: 16 residues. The CDR3 loop is CASRQQGGHISYEQYF. CDR3 coding DNA: TGTGCCAGCAGACAACAGGGGGGGCATATTTCTTACGAGCAGTACTTC. Full variable domain (missing parts from reference TRBV7-2 and TRBJ2-7): GAGVSQSPSNKVTEKGKDVELRCDPISGHTALYWYRQSLGQGLEFLIYFQGNSAPDKSGLPSDRFSAERTGGSVSTLTIQRTQQEDSAVYLCASRQQGGHISYEQYFGPGTRLTVT.